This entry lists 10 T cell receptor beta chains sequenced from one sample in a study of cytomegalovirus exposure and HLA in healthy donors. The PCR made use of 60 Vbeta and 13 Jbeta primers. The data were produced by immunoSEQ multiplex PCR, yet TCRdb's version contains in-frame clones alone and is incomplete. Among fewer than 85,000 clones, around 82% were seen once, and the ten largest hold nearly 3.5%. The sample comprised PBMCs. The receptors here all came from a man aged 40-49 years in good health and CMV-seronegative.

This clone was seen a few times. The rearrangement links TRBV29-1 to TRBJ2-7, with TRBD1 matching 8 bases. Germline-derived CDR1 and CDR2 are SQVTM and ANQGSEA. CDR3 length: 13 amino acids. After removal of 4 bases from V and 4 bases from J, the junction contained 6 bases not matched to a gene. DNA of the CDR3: TGCAGCGTTGTTTTCAGGGGGCTTTACGAGCAGTACTTC. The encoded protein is CSVVFRGLYEQYF.

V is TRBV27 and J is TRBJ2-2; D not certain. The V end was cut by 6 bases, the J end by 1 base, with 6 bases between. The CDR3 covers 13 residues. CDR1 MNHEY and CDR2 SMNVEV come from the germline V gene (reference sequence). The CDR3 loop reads CASRSGNTGELFF. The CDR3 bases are TGTGCCAGCAGATCGGGGAACACCGGGGAGCTGTTTTTT.

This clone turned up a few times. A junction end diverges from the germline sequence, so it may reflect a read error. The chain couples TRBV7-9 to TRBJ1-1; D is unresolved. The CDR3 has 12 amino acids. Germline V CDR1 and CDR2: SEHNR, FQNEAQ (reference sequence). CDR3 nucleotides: TGTTCCAGCAGCTCCTTGGAGCGTGAAGCTTTCTTT. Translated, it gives CSSSSLEREAFF.

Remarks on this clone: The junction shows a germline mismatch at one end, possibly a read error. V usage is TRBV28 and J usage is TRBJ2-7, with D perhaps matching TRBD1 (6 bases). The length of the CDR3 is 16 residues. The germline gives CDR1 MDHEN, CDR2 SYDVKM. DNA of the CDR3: TGTGCCCGCAGTCGACCTAAATCCAGGGGATTCTACGAGCAGTACTTC. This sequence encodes CARSRPKSRGFYEQYF.

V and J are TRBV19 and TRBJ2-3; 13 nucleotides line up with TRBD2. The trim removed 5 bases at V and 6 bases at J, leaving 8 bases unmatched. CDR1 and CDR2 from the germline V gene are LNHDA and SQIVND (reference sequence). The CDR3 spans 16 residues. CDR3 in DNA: TGTGCCAGTAGTTCCCGGACTAGCGGGGGAGATGATACGCAGTATTTT. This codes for CASSSRTSGGDDTQYF.

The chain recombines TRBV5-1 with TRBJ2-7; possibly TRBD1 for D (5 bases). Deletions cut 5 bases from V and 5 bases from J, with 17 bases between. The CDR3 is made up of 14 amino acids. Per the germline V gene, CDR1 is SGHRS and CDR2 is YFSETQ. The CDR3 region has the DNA TGCGCCAGCAGGTCACAGGCCCTTAGGGACGAGCAGTACTTC. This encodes CASRSQALRDEQYF.

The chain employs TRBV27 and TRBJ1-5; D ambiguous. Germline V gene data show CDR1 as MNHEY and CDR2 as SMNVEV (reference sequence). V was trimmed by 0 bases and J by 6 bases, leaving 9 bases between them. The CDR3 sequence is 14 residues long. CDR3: CASSLSFRSQPQHF. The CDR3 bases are TGTGCCAGCAGTTTATCGTTTCGGTCTCAGCCCCAGCATTTT.

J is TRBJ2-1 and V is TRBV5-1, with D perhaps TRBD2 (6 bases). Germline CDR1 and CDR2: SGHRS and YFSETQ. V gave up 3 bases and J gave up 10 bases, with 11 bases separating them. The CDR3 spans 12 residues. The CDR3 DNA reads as TGCGCCAGCAGCTGGGGCGGGGTAGAGCAGTTCTTC. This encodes CASSWGGVEQFF.

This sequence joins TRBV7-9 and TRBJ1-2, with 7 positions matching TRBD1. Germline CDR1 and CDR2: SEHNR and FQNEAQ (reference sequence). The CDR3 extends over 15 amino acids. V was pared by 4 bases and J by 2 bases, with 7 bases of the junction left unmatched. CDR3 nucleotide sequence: TGTGCCAGCAGCTCGTCCGGGACAGCCAACTATGGCTACACCTTC. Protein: CASSSSGTANYGYTF.

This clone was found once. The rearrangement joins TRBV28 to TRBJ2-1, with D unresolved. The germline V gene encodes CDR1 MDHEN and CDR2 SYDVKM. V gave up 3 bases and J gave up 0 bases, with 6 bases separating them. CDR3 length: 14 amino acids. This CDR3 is CASSLLSSYNEQFF. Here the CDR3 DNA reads TGTGCCAGCAGTTTGTTGAGCTCCTACAATGAGCAGTTCTTC.